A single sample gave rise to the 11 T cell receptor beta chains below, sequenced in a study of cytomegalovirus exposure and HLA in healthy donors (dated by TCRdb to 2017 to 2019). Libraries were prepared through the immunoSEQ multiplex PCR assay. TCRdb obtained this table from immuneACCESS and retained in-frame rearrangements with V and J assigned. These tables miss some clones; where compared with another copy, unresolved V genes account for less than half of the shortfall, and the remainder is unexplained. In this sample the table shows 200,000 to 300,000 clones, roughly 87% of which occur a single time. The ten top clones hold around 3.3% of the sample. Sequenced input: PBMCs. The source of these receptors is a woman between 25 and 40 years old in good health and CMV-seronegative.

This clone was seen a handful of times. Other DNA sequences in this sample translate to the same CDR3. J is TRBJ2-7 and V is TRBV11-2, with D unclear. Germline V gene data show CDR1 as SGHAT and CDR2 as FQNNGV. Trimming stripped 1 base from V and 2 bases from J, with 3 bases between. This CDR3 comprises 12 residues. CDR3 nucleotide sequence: TGTGCCAGCAGCTTAGGCACCTACGAGCAGTACTTC. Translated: CASSLGTYEQYF.

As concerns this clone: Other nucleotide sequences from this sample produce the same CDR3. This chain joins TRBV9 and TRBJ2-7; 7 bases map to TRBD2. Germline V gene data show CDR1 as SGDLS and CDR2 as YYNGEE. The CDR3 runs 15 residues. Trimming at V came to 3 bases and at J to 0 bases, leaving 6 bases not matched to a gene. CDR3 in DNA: TGTGCCAGCAGCGCCTCTAGCGGAAGCTCCTACGAGCAGTACTTC. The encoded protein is CASSASSGSSYEQYF.

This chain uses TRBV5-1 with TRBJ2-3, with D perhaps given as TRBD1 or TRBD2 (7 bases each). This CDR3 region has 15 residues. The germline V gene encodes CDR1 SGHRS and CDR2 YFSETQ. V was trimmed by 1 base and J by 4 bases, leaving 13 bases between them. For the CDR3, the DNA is TGCGCCAGCAGCTTGAGCCAGGGGGGGTCAGATACGCAGTATTTT. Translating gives CASSLSQGGSDTQYF.

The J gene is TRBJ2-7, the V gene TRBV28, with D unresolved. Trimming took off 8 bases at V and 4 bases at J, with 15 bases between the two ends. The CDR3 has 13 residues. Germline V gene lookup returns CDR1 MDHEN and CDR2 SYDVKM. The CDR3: CASAFNLAYEQYF. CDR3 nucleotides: TGTGCCAGCGCCTTTAACCTCGCTTACGAGCAGTACTTC. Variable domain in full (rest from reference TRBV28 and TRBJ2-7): DVKVTQSSRYLVKRTGEKVFLECVQDMDHENMFWYRQDPGLGLRLIYFSYDVKMKEKGDIPEGYSVSREKKERFSLILESASTNQTSMYLCASAFNLAYEQYFGPGTRLTVT.

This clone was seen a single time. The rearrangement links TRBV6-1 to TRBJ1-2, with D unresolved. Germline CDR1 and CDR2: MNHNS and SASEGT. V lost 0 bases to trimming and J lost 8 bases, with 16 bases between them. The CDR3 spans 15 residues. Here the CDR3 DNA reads TGTGCCAGCAGTGAAGCTGTATTAGGCTACCGCGGCTACACCTTC. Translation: CASSEAVLGYRGYTF.

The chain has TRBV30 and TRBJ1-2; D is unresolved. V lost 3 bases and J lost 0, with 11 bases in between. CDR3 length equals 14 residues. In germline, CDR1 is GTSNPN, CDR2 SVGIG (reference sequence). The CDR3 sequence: CAWRGGGTNYGYTF. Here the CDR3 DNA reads TGTGCCTGGAGGGGAGGTGGTACTAACTATGGCTACACCTTC.

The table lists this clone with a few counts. The CDR3 region is CSTGETGELFF. CDR3 DNA: TGCAGCACGGGAGAGACCGGGGAGCTGTTTTTT. This chain links TRBV29-1 with TRBJ2-2; tentatively, D is TRBD2 (6 bases). Germline V lookup: CDR1 SQVTM, CDR2 ANQGSEA. V lost 8 bases and J 5 bases, leaving 9 bases between the germline ends. The CDR3 sequence is 11 residues long.

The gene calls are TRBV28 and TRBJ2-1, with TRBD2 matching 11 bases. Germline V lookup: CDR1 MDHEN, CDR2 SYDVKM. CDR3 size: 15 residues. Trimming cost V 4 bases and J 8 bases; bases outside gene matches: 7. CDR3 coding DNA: TGTGCCAGCAGTTATACTAGCGGGAGTGTCTATGAGCAGTTCTTC. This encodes CASSYTSGSVYEQFF.

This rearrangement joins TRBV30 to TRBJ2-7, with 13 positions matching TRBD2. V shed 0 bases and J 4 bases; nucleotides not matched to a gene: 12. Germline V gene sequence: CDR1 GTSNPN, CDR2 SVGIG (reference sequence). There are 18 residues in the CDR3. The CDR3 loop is CAWSVTGGLAGYLYEQYF. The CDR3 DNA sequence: TGTGCCTGGAGTGTAACGGGGGGACTAGCGGGATATTTGTACGAGCAGTACTTC.

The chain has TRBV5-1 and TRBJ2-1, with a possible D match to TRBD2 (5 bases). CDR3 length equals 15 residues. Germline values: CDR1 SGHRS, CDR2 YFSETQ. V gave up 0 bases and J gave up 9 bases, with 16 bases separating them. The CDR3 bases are TGCGCCAGCAGCTTGGAGGACGCCGCACGGGGTGAGCAGTTCTTC. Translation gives CASSLEDAARGEQFF.

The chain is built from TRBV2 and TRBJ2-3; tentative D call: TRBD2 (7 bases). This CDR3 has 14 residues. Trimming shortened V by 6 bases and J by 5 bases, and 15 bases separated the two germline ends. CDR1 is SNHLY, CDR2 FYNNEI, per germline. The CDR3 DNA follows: TGTGCCAGCAGGGGAGAGGGGGAGGGAGATACGCAGTATTTT. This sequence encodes CASRGEGEGDTQYF.